This T cell receptor beta chain was profiled in a study of post-analysis software for immune sequencing data (dated by TCRdb to the mid-2010s). Some background on the complete study: Disease courses on record covered relapsing-remitting, secondary progressive and progressive-relapsing multiple sclerosis, though some patients had no subtype annotation. The patient repertoires were compared against 11 previously published healthy control repertoires obtained from donors aged about 6 to 26 years. A subset of samples was prepared in parallel using single-end sample barcoding, then pooled and co-amplified after Illumina adapter ligation. Paper-wide results and their limitations: Direct clustering with F measure revealed strong co-clustering of samples prepared in the same batch, which led to a batch-effect correction. The multiple sclerosis patient group was slightly younger than the control group. Normalized Chao1 diversity was significantly lower in multiple sclerosis patients than controls, suggesting substantial peripheral T-cell clonal expansion.

As for this clonotype: The specificity of this receptor is unknown. No base-level quality is on record; no much larger clone is a single base apart.

Libraries were made using PCR. TCRdb lists the instrument as Illumina HiSeq 2500. To reduce PCR and sequencing biases, unique molecular identifiers were built into the TCR beta cDNA libraries. Approximately 500,000 cDNA molecules were obtained for every 1 to 10 million input T cells, so each molecule roughly corresponded to one T cell. The patient libraries were prepared and sequenced using the same protocol as the earlier healthy control dataset. Samples belonging to the same batch were prepared together, multiplexed and sequenced on a shared HiSeq lane. Per the authors' processing: MIGEC handled the raw barcoded reads, throwing out single-read molecular identifier groups before consensus assembly and CDR3 extraction. Clonotype tables were post-analysed with VDJtools, and diversity was normalized by down-sampling all datasets to the smallest sample size. In repertoire overlap clustering, CDR3 amino acid sequences, but not nucleotide sequences, were matched to correct batch-related cross-sample contamination. TCRdb passed the public sequencing reads through fastp at Q25 and MiXCR, retaining productive beta sequences. Rows with a matching CDR3 protein are joined into one entry that keeps the most common DNA and genes. None of the V and J calls come from the authors' own analysis; TCRdb made them. The sample table contains 800,000 to 950,000 distinct CDR3 sequences; only one count was recorded for about 50% of them. Roughly 4.4% of the sample is held by the ten biggest clonotypes.

To demonstrate the VDJtools post-analysis software, the study profiled TCR beta repertoires from the peripheral blood of around 13 young patients with multiple sclerosis. The multiple sclerosis patients were children and adolescents between roughly 6 and 15 years of age. The sequence derives from a girl aged 5 to 17 with multiple sclerosis. The specimen sequenced was blood.

The sequenced DNA: TGCGCCAGCAGCTTGGAAGCTTACTCCTACGAGCAGTACTTC. The translation is CASSLEAYSYEQYF. The rearranged segments are TRBV5-1 and TRBJ2-7; the D gene assignment is ambiguous. V sheds 0 bases and J sheds 0 bases, leaving 7 bases between their ends. The CDR3 measures 14 amino acids from cysteine to phenylalanine. CDR3 DNA is the only sequence kept; it has 42 bases, read in frame from the first base. CDR1 and CDR2, looked up from the germline V gene, are SGHRS and YFSETQ.